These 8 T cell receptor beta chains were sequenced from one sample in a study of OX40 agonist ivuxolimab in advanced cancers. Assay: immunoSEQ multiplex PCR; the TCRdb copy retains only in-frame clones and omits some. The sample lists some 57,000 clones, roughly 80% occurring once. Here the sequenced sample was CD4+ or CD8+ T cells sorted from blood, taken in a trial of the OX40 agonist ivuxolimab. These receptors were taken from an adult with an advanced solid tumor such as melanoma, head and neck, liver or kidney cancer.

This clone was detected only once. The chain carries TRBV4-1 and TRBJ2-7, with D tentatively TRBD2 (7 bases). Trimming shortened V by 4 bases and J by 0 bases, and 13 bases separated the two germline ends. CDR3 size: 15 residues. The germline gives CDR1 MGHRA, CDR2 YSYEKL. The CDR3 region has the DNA TGCGCCAGCAGCCGGGGGGGGCCAGACTCCTACGAGCAGTACTTC. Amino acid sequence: CASSRGGPDSYEQYF.

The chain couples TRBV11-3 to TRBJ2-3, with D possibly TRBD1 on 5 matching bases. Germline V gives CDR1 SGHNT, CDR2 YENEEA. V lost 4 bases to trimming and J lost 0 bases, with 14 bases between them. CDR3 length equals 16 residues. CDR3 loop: CASSSWGSPSTDTQYF. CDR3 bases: TGTGCCAGCAGCTCCTGGGGCTCACCCAGCACAGATACGCAGTATTTT.

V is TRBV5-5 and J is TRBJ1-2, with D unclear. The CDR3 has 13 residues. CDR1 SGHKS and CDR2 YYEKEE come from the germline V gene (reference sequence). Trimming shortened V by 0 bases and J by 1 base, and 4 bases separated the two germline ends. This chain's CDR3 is CASSLEYNYGYTF. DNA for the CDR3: TGTGCCAGCAGCTTGGAGTATAACTATGGCTACACCTTC.

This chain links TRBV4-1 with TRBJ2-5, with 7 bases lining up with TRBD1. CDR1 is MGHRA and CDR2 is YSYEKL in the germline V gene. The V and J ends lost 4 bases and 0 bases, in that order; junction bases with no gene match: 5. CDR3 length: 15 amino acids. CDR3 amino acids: CASSRGTEYQETQYF. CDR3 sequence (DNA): TGCGCCAGCAGCCGGGGGACAGAGTACCAAGAGACCCAGTACTTC.

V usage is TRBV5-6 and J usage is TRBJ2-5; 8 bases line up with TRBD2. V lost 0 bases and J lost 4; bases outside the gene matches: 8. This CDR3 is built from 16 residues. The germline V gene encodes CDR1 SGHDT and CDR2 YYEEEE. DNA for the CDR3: TGTGCCAGCAGCTTGGGTCCCCCGGGACTAGGAGAGACCCAGTACTTC. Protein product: CASSLGPPGLGETQYF.

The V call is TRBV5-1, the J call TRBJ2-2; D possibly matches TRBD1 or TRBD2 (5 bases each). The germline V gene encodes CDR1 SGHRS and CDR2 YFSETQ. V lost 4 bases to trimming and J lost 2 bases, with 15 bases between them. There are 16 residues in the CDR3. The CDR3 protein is CASSGDVGPNTGELFF. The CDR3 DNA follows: TGCGCCAGCAGCGGGGACGTGGGACCAAACACCGGGGAGCTGTTTTTT.

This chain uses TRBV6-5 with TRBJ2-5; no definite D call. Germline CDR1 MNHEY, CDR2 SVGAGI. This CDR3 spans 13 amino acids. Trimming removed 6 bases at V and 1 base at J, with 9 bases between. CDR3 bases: TGTGCCAGCAGCCAAGCCCTCCAAGAGACCCAGTACTTC. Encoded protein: CASSQALQETQYF.

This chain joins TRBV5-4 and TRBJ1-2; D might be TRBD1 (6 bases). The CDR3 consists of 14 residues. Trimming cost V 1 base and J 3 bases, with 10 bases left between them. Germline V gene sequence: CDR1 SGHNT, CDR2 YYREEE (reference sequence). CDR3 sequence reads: CASSLTGRYYGYTF. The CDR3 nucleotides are TGTGCCAGCAGCTTGACAGGGCGATACTATGGCTACACCTTC.